The sequence of this T cell receptor beta chain was determined in a study of identifying expanded T cells in peripheral blood. General study points: Variance in clone template counts between approximately 2-week samples significantly increased with total template count across all healthy donors. Over two and four weeks, about 15 and 19 clones changed, versus around 1.3 between replicates.

Collection occurred without any documented infections or immune events in donors. V was pared by 4 bases and J by 5 bases, with 8 bases between. Germline CDR1 and CDR2: SGDLS and YYNGEE. The CDR3 has 12 residues. On this clone: What it binds is not known.

The protocol was immunoSEQ multiplex PCR, while the TCRdb copy is restricted to in-frame clones and leaves out a portion. The data show fewer than 55,000 clones, around 82% seen once. The chain carries TRBV9 and TRBJ2-3; unclear D gene. The specimen was blood. The sequence came from a person between 18 and 69 years old in good health. CDR3 region: CASSLHGDTQYF. In DNA, the CDR3 is TGTGCCAGCAGCTTGCATGGAGATACGCAGTATTTT.